This T cell receptor beta chain was sequenced for a study of cytomegalovirus exposure and HLA in healthy donors. Study-level points and caveats: A later analysis linked some 18,000 TCR beta sequences to HLA alleles at 0.05 false discovery rate.

Primers included in the PCR were 60 Vbeta and 13 Jbeta primers. Using immunoSEQ multiplex PCR, the repertoire was profiled, and TCRdb retains in-frame clones only, with some absent. The sample yields about 180,000 clones, around 80% seen once. Note on this clone: The antigen is not known.

Nominally healthy donors were sampled, though unrecorded immune exposures were likely. This clonotype originated in a woman aged 25 to 39 in good health and CMV-seronegative. Sample: PBMCs.

DNA of the CDR3: TGCGCCAGCAGTGATCGGAGGGCGGCAGGGGGCTTCTCCTACGAGCAGTACTTC. Its protein is CASSDRRAAGGFSYEQYF. The chain has TRBV10-2 and TRBJ2-7; 8 bases are a match to TRBD1. Per germline, CDR1 WSHSY and CDR2 SAAADI. The CDR3 loop spans 18 amino acids. Trimming removed 3 bases from V and 0 bases from J; junction bases left unmatched: 13.